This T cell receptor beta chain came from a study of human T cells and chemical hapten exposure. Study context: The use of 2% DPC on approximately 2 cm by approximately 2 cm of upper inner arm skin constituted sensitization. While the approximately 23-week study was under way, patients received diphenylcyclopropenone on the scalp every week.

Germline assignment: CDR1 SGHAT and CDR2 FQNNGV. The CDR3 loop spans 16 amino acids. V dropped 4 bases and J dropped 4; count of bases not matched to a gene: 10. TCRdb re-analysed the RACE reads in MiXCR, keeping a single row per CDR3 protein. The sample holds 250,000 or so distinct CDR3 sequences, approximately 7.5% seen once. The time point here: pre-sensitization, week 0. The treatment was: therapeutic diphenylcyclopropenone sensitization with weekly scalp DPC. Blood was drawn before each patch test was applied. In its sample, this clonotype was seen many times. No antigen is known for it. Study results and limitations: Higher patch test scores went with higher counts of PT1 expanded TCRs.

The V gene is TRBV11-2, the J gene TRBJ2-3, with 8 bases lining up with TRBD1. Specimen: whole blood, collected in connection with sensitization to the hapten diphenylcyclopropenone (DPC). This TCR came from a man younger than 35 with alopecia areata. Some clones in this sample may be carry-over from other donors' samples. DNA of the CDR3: TGTGCCAGCAGCTGGTCGTTGGGACAGGTGGCAGATACGCAGTATTTT. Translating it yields CASSWSLGQVADTQYF.